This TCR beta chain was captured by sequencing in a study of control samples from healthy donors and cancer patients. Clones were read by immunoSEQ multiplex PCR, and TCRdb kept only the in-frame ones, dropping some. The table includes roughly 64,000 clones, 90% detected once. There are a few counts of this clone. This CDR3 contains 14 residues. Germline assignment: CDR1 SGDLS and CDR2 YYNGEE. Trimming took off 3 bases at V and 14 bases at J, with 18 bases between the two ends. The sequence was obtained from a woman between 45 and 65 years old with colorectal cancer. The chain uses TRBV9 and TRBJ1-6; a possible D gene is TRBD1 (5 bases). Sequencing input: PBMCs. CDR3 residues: CASSAGLERGTLHF. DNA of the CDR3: TGTGCCAGCAGCGCGGGACTCGAGAGGGGCACCCTCCACTTT.